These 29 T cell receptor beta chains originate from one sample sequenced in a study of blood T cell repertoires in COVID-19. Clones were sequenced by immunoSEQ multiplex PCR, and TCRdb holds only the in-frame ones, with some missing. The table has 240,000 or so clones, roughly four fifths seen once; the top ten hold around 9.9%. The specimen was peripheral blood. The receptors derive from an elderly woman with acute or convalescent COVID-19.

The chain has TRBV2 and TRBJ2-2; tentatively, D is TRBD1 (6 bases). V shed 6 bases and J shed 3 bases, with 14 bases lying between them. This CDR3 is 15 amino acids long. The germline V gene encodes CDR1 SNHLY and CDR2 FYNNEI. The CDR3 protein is CASRVSGVDTGELFF. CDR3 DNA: TGTGCCAGCAGAGTTTCAGGGGTAGACACCGGGGAGCTGTTTTTT.

In DNA, the CDR3 is TGCGCCAGCAGCATTGGCGGGGGGACTACCTACGAGCAGTACTTC. Translating gives CASSIGGGTTYEQYF. The chain is built from TRBV5-1 and TRBJ2-7; 8 bases line up with TRBD2. The CDR3 length is 15 residues. Germline-derived CDR1 and CDR2 are SGHRS and YFSETQ. V lost 4 bases and J lost 2; bases outside the gene matches: 8.

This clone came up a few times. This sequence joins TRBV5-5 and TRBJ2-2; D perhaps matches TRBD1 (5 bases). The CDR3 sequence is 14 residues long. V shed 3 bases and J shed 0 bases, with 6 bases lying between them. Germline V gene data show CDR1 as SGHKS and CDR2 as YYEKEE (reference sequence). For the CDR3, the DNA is TGTGCCAGCAGCTCAGGGCCGAACACCGGGGAGCTGTTTTTT. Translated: CASSSGPNTGELFF. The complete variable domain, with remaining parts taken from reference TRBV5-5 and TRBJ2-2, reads DAGVTQSPTHLIKTRGQQVTLRCSPISGHKSVSWYQQVLGQGPQFIFQYYEKEERGRGNFPDRFSARQFPNYSSELNVNALLLGDSALYLCASSSGPNTGELFFGEGSRLTVL.

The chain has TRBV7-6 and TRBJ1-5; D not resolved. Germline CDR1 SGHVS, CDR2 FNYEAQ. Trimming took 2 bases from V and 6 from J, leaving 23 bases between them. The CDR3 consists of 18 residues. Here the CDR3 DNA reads TGTGCCAGCAGCTTATCCCCCCCTACAACGGGATCCCGTCAGCCCCAGCATTTT. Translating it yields CASSLSPPTTGSRQPQHF.

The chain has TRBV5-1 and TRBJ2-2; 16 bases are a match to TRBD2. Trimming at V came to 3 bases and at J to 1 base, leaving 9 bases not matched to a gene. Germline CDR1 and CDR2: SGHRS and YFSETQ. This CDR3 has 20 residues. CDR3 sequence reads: CASSSFPGLAGGMNTGELFF. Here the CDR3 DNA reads TGCGCCAGCAGCTCGTTTCCGGGACTAGCGGGGGGGATGAACACCGGGGAGCTGTTTTTT.

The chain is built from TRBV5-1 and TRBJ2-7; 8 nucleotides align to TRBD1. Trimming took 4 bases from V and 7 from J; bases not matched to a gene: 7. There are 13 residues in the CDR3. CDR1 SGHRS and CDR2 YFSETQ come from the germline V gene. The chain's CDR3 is CASSLRTGREQYF. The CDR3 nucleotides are TGCGCCAGCAGCCTCCGGACAGGGCGGGAGCAGTACTTC.

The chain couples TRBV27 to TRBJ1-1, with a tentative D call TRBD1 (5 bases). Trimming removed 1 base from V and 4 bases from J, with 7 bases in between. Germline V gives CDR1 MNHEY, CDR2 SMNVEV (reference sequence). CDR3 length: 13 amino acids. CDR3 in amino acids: CASSLLRGTEAFF. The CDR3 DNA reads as TGTGCCAGCAGTTTATTAAGGGGCACTGAAGCTTTCTTT.

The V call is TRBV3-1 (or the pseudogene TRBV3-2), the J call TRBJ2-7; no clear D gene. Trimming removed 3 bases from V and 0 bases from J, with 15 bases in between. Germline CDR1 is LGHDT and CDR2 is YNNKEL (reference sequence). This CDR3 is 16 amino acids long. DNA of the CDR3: TGTGCCAGCAGCCATAGTAACAGCTTCCTCTCCTACGAGCAGTACTTC. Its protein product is CASSHSNSFLSYEQYF.

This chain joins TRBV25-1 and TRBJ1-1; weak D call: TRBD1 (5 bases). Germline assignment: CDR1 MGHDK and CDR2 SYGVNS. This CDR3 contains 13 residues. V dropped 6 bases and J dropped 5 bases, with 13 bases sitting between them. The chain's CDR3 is CASRLGQRTEAFF. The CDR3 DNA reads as TGTGCCAGCAGACTGGGGCAAAGGACTGAAGCTTTCTTT. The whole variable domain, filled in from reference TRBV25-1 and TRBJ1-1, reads EADIYQTPRYLVIGTGKKITLECSQTMGHDKMYWYQQDPGMELHLIHYSYGVNSTEKGDLSSESTVSRIRTEHFPLTLESARPSHTSQYLCASRLGQRTEAFFGQGTRLTVV.

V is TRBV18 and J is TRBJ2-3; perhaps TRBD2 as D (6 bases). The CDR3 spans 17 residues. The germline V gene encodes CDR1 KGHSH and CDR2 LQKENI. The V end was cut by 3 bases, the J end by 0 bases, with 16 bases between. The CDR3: CASSPPGLQFSTDTQYF. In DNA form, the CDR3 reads TGTGCCAGCTCACCGCCGGGACTCCAATTTAGCACAGATACGCAGTATTTT.

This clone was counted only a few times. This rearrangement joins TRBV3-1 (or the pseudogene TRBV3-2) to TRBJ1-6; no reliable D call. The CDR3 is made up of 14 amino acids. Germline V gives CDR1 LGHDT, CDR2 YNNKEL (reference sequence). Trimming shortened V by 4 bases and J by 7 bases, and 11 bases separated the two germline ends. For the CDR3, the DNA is TGTGCCAGCAGCCTCACGACGGGAAATTCACCCCTCCACTTT. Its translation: CASSLTTGNSPLHF.

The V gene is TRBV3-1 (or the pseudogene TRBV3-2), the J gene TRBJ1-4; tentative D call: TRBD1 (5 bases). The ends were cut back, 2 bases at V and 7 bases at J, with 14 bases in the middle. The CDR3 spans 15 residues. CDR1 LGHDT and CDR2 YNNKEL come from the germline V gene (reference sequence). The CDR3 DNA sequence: TGTGCCAGCAGCCAAAGTCTGGGACTAGGTGAAAAACTGTTTTTT. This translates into CASSQSLGLGEKLFF.

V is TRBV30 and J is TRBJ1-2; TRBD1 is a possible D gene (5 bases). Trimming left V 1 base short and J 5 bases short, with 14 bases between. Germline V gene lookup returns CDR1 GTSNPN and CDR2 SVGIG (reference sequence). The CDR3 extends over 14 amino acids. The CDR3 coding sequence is TGTGCCTGGAGTGAGGGGCACCGGAAATATGGCTACACCTTC. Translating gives CAWSEGHRKYGYTF. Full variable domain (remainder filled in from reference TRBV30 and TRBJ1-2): SQTIHQWPATLVQPVGSPLSLECTVEGTSNPNLYWYRQAAGRGLQLLFYSVGIGQISSEVPQNLSASRPQDRQFILSSKKLLLSDSGFYLCAWSEGHRKYGYTFGSGTRLTVV.

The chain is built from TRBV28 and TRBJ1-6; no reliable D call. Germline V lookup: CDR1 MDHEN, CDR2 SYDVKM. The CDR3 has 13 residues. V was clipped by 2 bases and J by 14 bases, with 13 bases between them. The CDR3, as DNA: TGTGCCAGCAGTTTACCTACGGGATTCACCCTCCACTTT. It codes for CASSLPTGFTLHF.

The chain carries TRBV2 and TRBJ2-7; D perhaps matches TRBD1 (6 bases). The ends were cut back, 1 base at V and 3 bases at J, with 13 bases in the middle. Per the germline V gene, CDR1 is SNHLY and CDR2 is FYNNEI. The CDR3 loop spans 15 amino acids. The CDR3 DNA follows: TGTGCCAGCAGTGAAGGGCCAGGGGCGGTCTACGAGCAGTACTTC. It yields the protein CASSEGPGAVYEQYF.

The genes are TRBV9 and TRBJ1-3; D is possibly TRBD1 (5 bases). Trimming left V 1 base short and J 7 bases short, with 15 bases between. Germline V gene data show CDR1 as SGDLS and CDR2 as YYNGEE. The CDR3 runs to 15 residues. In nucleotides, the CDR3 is TGTGCCAGCAGCGTAAGGGGCGCCGGGAGGAACACCATATATTTT. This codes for CASSVRGAGRNTIYF.

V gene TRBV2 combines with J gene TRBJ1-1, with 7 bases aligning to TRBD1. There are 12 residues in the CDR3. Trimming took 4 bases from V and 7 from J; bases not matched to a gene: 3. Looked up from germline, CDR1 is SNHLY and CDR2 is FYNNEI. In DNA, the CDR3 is TGTGCCAGCAGTGTACAGGGGTTTGAAGCTTTCTTT. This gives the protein CASSVQGFEAFF.

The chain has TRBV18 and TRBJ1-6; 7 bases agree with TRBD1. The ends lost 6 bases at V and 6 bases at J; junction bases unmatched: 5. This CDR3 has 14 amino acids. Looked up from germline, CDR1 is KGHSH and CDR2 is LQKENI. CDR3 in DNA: TGTGCCAGCTCCCTCGACAGGGTTAATTCACCCCTCCACTTT. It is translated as CASSLDRVNSPLHF.

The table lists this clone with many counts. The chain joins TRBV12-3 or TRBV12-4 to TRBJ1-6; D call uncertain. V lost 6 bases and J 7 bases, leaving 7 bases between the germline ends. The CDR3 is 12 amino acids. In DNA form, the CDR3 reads TGTGCCAGCAGCCCTCTGAATTCACCCCTCCACTTT. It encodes CASSPLNSPLHF.

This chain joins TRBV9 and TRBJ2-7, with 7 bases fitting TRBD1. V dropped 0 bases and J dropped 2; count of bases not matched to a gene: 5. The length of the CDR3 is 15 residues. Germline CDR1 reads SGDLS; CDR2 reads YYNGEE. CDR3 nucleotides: TGTGCCAGCAGCGTAGATTTAGGACAGGCCTACGAGCAGTACTTC. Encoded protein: CASSVDLGQAYEQYF.

CDR3 sequence (DNA): TGCGCCAGCAGCCCAGGACTAGCGGGGGGGCGTGGCGAGCAGTACTTC. It specifies CASSPGLAGGRGEQYF. This chain joins TRBV4-1 and TRBJ2-7, with TRBD2 matching 15 bases. Germline CDR1 reads MGHRA; CDR2 reads YSYEKL. V lost 4 bases to trimming and J lost 6 bases; unmatched junction nucleotides: 7. The CDR3 is 16 amino acids.

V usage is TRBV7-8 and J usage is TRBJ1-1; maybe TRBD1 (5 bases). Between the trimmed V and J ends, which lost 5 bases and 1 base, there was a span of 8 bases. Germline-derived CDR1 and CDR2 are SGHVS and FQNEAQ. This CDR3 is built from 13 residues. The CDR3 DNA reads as TGTGCCAGCAGCGGCGGGGGGAACACTGAAGCTTTCTTT. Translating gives CASSGGGNTEAFF.

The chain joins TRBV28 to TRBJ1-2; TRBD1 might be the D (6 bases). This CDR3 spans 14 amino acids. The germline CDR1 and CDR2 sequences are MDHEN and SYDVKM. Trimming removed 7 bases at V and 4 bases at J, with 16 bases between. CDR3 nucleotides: TGTGCCAGCATTGAGGACAGCCGTAGCTATGGCTACACCTTC. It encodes CASIEDSRSYGYTF.

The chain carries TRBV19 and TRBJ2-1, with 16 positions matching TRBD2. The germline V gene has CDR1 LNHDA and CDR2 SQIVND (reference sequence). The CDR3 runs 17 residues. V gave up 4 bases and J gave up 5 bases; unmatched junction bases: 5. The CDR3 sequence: CASSRGTSGRANNEQFF. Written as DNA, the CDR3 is TGTGCCAGTAGTAGGGGGACTAGCGGGAGGGCTAACAATGAGCAGTTCTTC. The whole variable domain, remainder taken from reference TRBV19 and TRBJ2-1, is DGGITQSPKYLFRKEGQNVTLSCEQNLNHDAMYWYRQDPGQGLRLIYYSQIVNDFQKGDIAEGYSVSREKKESFPLTVTSAQKNPTAFYLCASSRGTSGRANNEQFFGPGTRLTVL.

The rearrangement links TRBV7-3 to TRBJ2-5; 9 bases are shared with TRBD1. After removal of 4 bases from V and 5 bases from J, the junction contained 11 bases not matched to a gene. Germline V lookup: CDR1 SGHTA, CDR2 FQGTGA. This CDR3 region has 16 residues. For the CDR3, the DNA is TGTGCCAGCAGCTCGGGCTGGGGGGACAGGGAGGAGACCCAGTACTTC. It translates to CASSSGWGDREETQYF. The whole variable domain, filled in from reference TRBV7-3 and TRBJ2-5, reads GAGVSQTPSNKVTEKGKYVELRCDPISGHTALYWYRQSLGQGPEFLIYFQGTGAADDSGLPNDRFFAVRPEGSVSTLKIQRTERGDSAVYLCASSSGWGDREETQYFGPGTRLLVL.

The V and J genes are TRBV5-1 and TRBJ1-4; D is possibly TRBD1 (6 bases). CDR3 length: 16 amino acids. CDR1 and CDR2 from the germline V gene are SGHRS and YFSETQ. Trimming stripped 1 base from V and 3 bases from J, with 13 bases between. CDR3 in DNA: TGCGCCAGCAGCTTGACAGGGTCTAGTTCTAATGAAAAACTGTTTTTT. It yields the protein CASSLTGSSSNEKLFF.

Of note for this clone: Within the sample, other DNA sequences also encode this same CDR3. The CDR3 DNA reads TGTGCCAGTAGCTCGACAGGAGGTAATCAGCCCCAGCATTTT. It encodes CASSSTGGNQPQHF. V is TRBV19 and J is TRBJ1-5; tentatively, D is TRBD1 (6 bases). The CDR3 has 14 residues. The V gene lost 6 bases and the J gene lost 4 bases, with 13 bases spanning the gap. Per the germline V gene, CDR1 is LNHDA and CDR2 is SQIVND (reference sequence).

The CDR3 nucleotides read TGTGCCAGCAGCCTGGACAGGGGGCGGGGAAAACTGTTTTTT. Translation: CASSLDRGRGKLFF. This chain joins TRBV28 and TRBJ1-4; 11 bases agree with TRBD1. The CDR3 covers 14 residues. The germline V gene has CDR1 MDHEN and CDR2 SYDVKM. Trimming cost V 6 bases and J 10 bases; bases outside gene matches: 7.

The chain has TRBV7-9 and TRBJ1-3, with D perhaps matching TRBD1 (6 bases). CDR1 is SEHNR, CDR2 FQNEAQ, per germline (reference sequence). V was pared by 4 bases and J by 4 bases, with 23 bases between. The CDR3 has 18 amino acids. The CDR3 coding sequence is TGTGCCAGCAGCTCCGGCATTTCAACAGGGCGATACGGAAACACCATATATTTT. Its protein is CASSSGISTGRYGNTIYF.